The 6 T cell receptor beta chains below come from one sample, sequenced in a study of CD8 T cells in ankylosing spondylitis. Notes on the study in general: Seemingly characteristic of ankylosing spondylitis blood was a TCR beta motif consisting of under ten highly homologous variants.

In TCRdb, the 5' RACE reads were re-called with MiXCR into one record per CDR3 protein. This table holds hundreds of thousands of distinct CDR3 sequences, around 11% found once. Their specific antigens are unknown. Sequencing was done on a sample of blood, either unsorted or a sorted T cell fraction (not recorded which). These TCRs come from a male donor with ankylosing spondylitis.

Only a few counts were recorded for this clonotype. The V call is TRBV21-1, the J call TRBJ1-2; TRBD1 is the table's D call and was not checked against the DNA. TRBV21-1 is labeled a pseudogene. This CDR3 contains 17 residues. The CDR3 nucleotides read TGTGCCAGCCCTAAGGGGCAGGTAGGGGAAGATGACTATGGCTACACCTTC. Translated: CASPKGQVGEDDYGYTF.

The chain is built from TRBV5-1 and TRBJ2-2; no reliable D call. The V end lost 2 bases, the J end lost 0 bases, and 8 bases lay between the germline ends. Germline loops: CDR1 SGHRS, CDR2 YFSETQ. The CDR3 totals 15 residues. CDR3 amino acids: CASSLGPANTGELFF. In DNA, the CDR3 is TGCGCCAGCAGCTTAGGGCCAGCGAACACCGGGGAGCTGTTTTTT.

Comment on this clonotype: At one end the junction does not follow the germline gene, possibly because of a read error. The V call is TRBV10-3, the J call TRBJ2-6, with D tentatively TRBD2 (6 bases). Germline V gives CDR1 ENHRY, CDR2 SYGVKD. The CDR3 extends over 19 amino acids. CDR3 coding DNA: TGTGCCATCAGTGAGTCGGGGGGAAGGGGCCCCTCTGGGGCCAACGTCCTGACTTTT. It specifies CAISESGGRGPSGANVLTF.

This clonotype appeared a few times. The rearrangement links TRBV7-6 to TRBJ2-7, with D possibly TRBD2 on 6 matching bases. CDR1 is SGHVS, CDR2 FNYEAQ, per germline. This CDR3 is built from 16 residues. Trimming shortened V by 4 bases and J by 6 bases, and 22 bases separated the two germline ends. This CDR3 is CASSSTVGRDGGEQYF. As DNA, the CDR3 is TGTGCCAGCAGCTCCACGGTGGGGCGGGACGGCGGCGAGCAGTACTTC. The full variable domain, rest sourced from reference TRBV7-6 and TRBJ2-7, is GAGVSQSPRYKVTKRGQDVALRCDPISGHVSLYWYRQALGQGPEFLTYFNYEAQQDKSGLPNDRFSAERPEGSISTLTIQRTEQRDSAMYRCASSSTVGRDGGEQYFGPGTRLTVT.

This clonotype was counted a few times. The J gene is TRBJ2-7, the V gene TRBV15; D possibly corresponds to TRBD1 (5 bases). The CDR3 consists of 15 residues. The V gene's germline CDR1 is LNHNV and CDR2 YYDKDF (reference sequence). Trimming cost V 1 base and J 3 bases, with 13 bases left between them. The CDR3 loop reads CATSRGQSGSYEQYF. DNA of the CDR3: TGTGCCACCAGCAGAGGACAGTCTGGAAGCTACGAGCAGTACTTC.

This clonotype was counted a few times. The chain recombines TRBV20-1 with TRBJ2-5, with D perhaps matching TRBD1 or TRBD2 (5 bases each). This CDR3 spans 12 amino acids. The V end was cut by 5 bases, the J end by 5 bases, with 12 bases between. CDR1 and CDR2 (germline): DFQATT, SNEGSKA (reference sequence). The CDR3 loop is CSACDSGETQYF. The CDR3 nucleotides read TGCAGTGCTTGTGACAGCGGCGAGACCCAGTACTTC.